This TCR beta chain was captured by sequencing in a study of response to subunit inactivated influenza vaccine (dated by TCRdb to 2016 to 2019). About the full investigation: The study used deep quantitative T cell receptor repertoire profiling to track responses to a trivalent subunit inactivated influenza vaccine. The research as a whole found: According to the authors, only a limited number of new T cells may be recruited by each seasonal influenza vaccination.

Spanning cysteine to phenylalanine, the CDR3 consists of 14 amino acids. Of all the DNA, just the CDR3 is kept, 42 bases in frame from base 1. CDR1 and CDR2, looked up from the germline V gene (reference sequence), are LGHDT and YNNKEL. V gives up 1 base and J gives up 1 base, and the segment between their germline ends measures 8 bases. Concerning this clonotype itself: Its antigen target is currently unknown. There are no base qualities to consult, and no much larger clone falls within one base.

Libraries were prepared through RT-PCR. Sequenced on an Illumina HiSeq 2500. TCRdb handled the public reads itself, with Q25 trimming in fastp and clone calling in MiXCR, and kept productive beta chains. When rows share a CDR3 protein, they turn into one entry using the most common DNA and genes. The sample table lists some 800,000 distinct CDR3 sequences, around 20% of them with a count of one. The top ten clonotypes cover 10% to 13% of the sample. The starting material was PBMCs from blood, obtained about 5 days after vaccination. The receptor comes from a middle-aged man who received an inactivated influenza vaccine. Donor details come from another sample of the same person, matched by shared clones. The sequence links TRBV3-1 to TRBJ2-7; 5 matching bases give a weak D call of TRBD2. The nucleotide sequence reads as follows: TGTGCCAGCAGCCAAGTGACTACTTCCTACGAGCAGTACTTC. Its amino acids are CASSQVTTSYEQYF.